Listed below are T cell receptor beta chains from one sample, sequenced in a study of cytomegalovirus exposure and HLA in healthy donors. Assay used: immunoSEQ multiplex PCR; TCRdb lists only in-frame clones, some missing. The table shows approximately 70,000 clones, with about two thirds occurring only once. The source material was PBMCs. Receptor source: a woman between 40 and 50 years old in good health and CMV-seropositive. CDR3s include the opening cysteine and the closing phenylalanine or tryptophan. Each record gives: D gene, clone size, V gene, J gene, CDR3 protein, CDR3 DNA. The D gene is left open where the match is weak. The size field is filled for only some rows; it gives once, few, many or a size class.

TRBD1	NA	TRBV19	TRBJ2-7	CASSVIGQGAINEQYF	TGTGCCAGTAGTGTAATAGGACAGGGGGCGATCAACGAGCAGTACTTC
NA	NA	TRBV5-1	TRBJ2-7	CASGQDHSYEQYF	TGTGCCAGCGGGCAGGATCACTCCTACGAGCAGTACTTC
NA	NA	TRBV9	TRBJ2-3	CASSAASSSGTDTQYF	TGTGCCAGCAGCGCCGCGTCGAGTAGCGGCACAGATACGCAGTATTTT
NA	NA	TRBV7-9	TRBJ2-7	CSSSPSSYEQYF	TGTTCCAGCAGCCCCAGCTCCTACGAGCAGTACTTC
TRBD1	NA	TRBV30	TRBJ2-7	CAWSTGTGPYEQYF	TGTGCCTGGAGTACCGGGACAGGGCCATACGAGCAGTACTTC
TRBD1	few	TRBV10-3	TRBJ2-7	CAIRLTGGYYEQYF	TGTGCCATCCGACTGACAGGGGGGTACTACGAGCAGTACTTC
NA	NA	TRBV12-2	TRBJ1-6	CASRRAVQGPNSPLHF	TGTGCAAGTCGCAGAGCGGTACAGGGCCCGAATTCACCCCTCCACTTT
NA	NA	TRBV30	TRBJ2-3	CAWSVRRSTDTQYF	TGTGCCTGGAGCGTCCGGAGAAGCACAGATACGCAGTATTTT
NA	NA	TRBV29-1	TRBJ2-6	CSVQQGSGANVLTF	TGCAGCGTCCAGCAGGGGTCTGGGGCCAACGTCCTGACTTTC
TRBD1	NA	TRBV5-1	TRBJ2-7	CASSPIQGFDAYEQYF	TGCGCCAGCAGCCCGATACAGGGGTTCGACGCTTACGAGCAGTACTTC
NA	NA	TRBV15	TRBJ2-7	CAIPSVVPYEQYF	TGTGCCATCCCCAGCGTCGTGCCCTACGAGCAGTACTTC
NA	NA	TRBV29-1	TRBJ2-5	CSVDSLEETQYF	TGCAGCGTTGACTCCCTCGAGGAGACCCAGTACTTC
TRBD1	NA	TRBV29-1	TRBJ2-1	CSGGTGSYNEQFF	TGCAGCGGTGGGACAGGGAGTTACAATGAGCAGTTCTTC
TRBD2	NA	TRBV10-1	TRBJ2-5	CASSTSGGLQETQYF	TGCGCCAGCTCGACTAGCGGGGGGTTGCAAGAGACCCAGTACTTC
NA	NA	TRBV7-6	TRBJ2-1	CASSVEGLKYFPNEQFF	TGTGCCAGCAGCGTCGAGGGTTTGAAGTATTTCCCCAATGAGCAGTTCTTC
NA	few	TRBV5-6	TRBJ1-3	CASSLEWASGNTIYF	TGTGCCAGCAGCTTGGAATGGGCATCTGGAAACACCATATATTTT
TRBD2	NA	TRBV7-2	TRBJ2-5	CASSAGLAGARETQYF	TGTGCCAGCAGCGCGGGACTAGCGGGGGCCCGAGAGACCCAGTACTTC
NA	NA	TRBV2	TRBJ2-3	CASSVDSSTDTQYF	TGTGCCAGCAGTGTTGACAGTAGCACAGATACGCAGTATTTT
NA	NA	TRBV19	TRBJ1-4	CASSIGQQPNEKLFF	TGTGCCAGTAGTATCGGACAGCAACCGAATGAAAAACTGTTTTTT
TRBD1	NA	TRBV9	TRBJ1-3	CASSGLTGPGNTIYF	TGTGCCAGCAGCGGCTTGACAGGGCCAGGAAACACCATATATTTT
TRBD2	NA	TRBV10-3	TRBJ2-3	CAISESAGVGADTQYF	TGTGCCATCAGTGAGTCAGCGGGGGTTGGCGCAGATACGCAGTATTTT
TRBD1	NA	TRBV27	TRBJ2-7	CAIRTGGHEQYF	TGTGCCATCAGGACAGGGGGCCACGAGCAGTACTTC
NA	NA	TRBV18	TRBJ1-2	CASSDVRDYTF	TGTGCCAGCTCAGACGTCAGGGACTACACCTTC
NA	NA	TRBV6-5	TRBJ1-1	CASSYDRNTEAFF	TGTGCCAGCAGTTATGATAGGAACACTGAAGCTTTCTTT
TRBD2	once	TRBV5-4	TRBJ2-1	CASQPGTSGGNNEQFF	TGTGCCAGCCAACCCGGGACTAGCGGGGGGAACAATGAGCAGTTCTTC
TRBD1	NA	TRBV5-1	TRBJ1-6	CASSLELRGPPLHF	TGCGCCAGCAGCTTGGAACTAAGGGGGCCACCCCTCCACTTT
NA	few	TRBV7-9	TRBJ1-3	CASEGNTIYF	TGTGCCAGCGAGGGAAACACCATATATTTT
NA	NA	TRBV7-9	TRBJ2-7	CASSVSGTYEQYF	TGTGCCAGCAGCGTCTCCGGGACTTACGAGCAGTACTTC
TRBD2	NA	TRBV6-1	TRBJ2-3	CASSEMLAGGYTDTQYF	TGTGCCAGCAGTGAAATGCTAGCGGGGGGATACACAGATACGCAGTATTTT
TRBD2	once	TRBV11-2	TRBJ2-7	CASSPWGGDYEQYF	TGTGCCAGCAGCCCGTGGGGAGGGGACTACGAGCAGTACTTC
TRBD1	few	TRBV6-5	TRBJ1-1	CASSYVPTGVEAFF	TGTGCCAGCAGTTACGTTCCCACAGGGGTTGAAGCTTTCTTT
NA	NA	TRBV4-1	TRBJ2-1	CASSHDTRKDEQFF	TGCGCCAGCAGCCACGATACTAGGAAGGATGAGCAGTTCTTC
NA	NA	TRBV9	TRBJ1-1	CASNLVSHNTEAFF	TGTGCCAGCAATTTAGTAAGCCATAACACTGAAGCTTTCTTT
NA	NA	TRBV19	TRBJ1-5	CASSISAGGRGAQPQHF	TGTGCCAGTAGTATCTCGGCTGGGGGCCGGGGGGCTCAGCCCCAGCATTTT
TRBD1	NA	TRBV18	TRBJ1-6	CASSPGQNNSPLHF	TGTGCCAGCTCACCGGGACAGAATAATTCACCCCTCCACTTT
NA	NA	TRBV10-3	TRBJ2-7	CASRPYEQYF	TGTGCCAGCAGGCCCTACGAGCAGTACTTC
TRBD1	NA	TRBV7-3	TRBJ2-7	CASSSIGTDSHEQYF	TGTGCCAGCAGCTCCATAGGGACAGATTCTCACGAGCAGTACTTC
TRBD1	NA	TRBV7-8	TRBJ1-6	CASRPWGTGASPLHF	TGTGCCAGCAGACCGTGGGGGACAGGGGCCTCACCCCTCCACTTT
NA	few	TRBV29-1	TRBJ1-2	CSVLRQSDGYTF	TGCAGCGTTTTGCGGCAGTCGGATGGCTACACCTTC
NA	NA	TRBV20-1	TRBJ2-3	CSARFSDTQYF	TGCAGTGCCCGGTTCTCGGATACGCAGTATTTT
NA	NA	TRBV2	TRBJ1-2	CASSELRGRNYGYTF	TGTGCCAGCAGTGAACTAAGGGGCCGGAACTATGGCTACACCTTC
TRBD1	NA	TRBV5-1	TRBJ2-7	CASSWKDRGDEQYF	TGCGCCAGCAGCTGGAAGGACAGGGGGGACGAGCAGTACTTC